The rows below give T cell receptor beta chains drawn from one sample of a study of blood T cell repertoires in COVID-19. Clones were read by immunoSEQ multiplex PCR, and TCRdb kept only the in-frame ones, dropping some. The table has tens of thousands of clones, approximately 88% seen once; the top ten hold approximately 3.5%. Material for sequencing was peripheral blood. The receptors derive from a human donor in a cohort sampled during active COVID-19. Each CDR3 is given with its conserved first and last residue. Fields, in order: V gene, J gene, D gene, clone size, CDR3 protein, CDR3 DNA. A D gene is named only where the DNA matches it firmly. Not every row has a clone size; where given, it reads once, few, many or a size class.

TRBV5-1	TRBJ2-7	TRBD1	NA	CASSLGGQGYEQYF	TGCGCCAGCAGCTTAGGGGGACAGGGTTACGAGCAGTACTTC
TRBV6-4	TRBJ2-3	NA	NA	CAGPIGGPTETSTDTQYF	TGTGCCGGGCCAATCGGGGGGCCGACCGAAACTAGCACAGATACGCAGTATTTT
TRBV7-9	TRBJ2-3	NA	NA	CASSSVRGGPTDTQYF	TGTGCCAGCAGTTCCGTTAGGGGGGGGCCCACAGATACGCAGTATTTT
TRBV7-9	TRBJ2-7	NA	NA	CASSLMESSYEQYF	TGTGCCAGCAGCTTAATGGAGTCCTCCTACGAGCAGTACTTC
TRBV3-1/TRBV3-2	TRBJ2-5	NA	NA	CASSQDHVGRVTQYF	TGTGCCAGCAGCCAAGATCATGTGGGGAGAGTGACCCAGTACTTC
TRBV15	TRBJ2-3	TRBD2	NA	CATSRDSVASGIHTQYF	TGTGCCACCAGCAGAGATAGTGTGGCTAGCGGGATACATACGCAGTATTTT
TRBV5-1	TRBJ2-3	NA	NA	CASSLEVASATDTQYF	TGCGCCAGCAGCTTGGAGGTCGCTAGCGCAACAGATACGCAGTATTTT
TRBV5-1	TRBJ1-6	NA	NA	CASSYSSVKSSYNSPLHF	TGCGCCAGCAGCTACTCCTCGGTCAAGAGCTCCTATAATTCACCCCTCCACTTT
TRBV7-7	TRBJ2-5	NA	NA	CASSLLRGGRETQYF	TGTGCCAGCAGCTTATTGCGGGGAGGACGGGAGACCCAGTACTTC
TRBV7-9	TRBJ1-3	TRBD1	NA	CASSLRFGQGLTGNTIYF	TGTGCCAGCAGCTTGCGCTTTGGACAGGGGTTGACTGGAAACACCATATATTTT
TRBV7-9	TRBJ1-4	TRBD1	few	CASSPGQGTANEKLFF	TGTGCCAGCAGCCCGGGACAGGGGACGGCTAATGAAAAACTGTTTTTT
TRBV7-2	TRBJ2-1	TRBD2	NA	CASSALAGGLYEQFF	TGTGCCAGCAGCGCACTAGCGGGGGGGTTGTATGAGCAGTTCTTC
TRBV6-1	TRBJ1-6	NA	NA	CASSEGRTYNSPLHF	TGTGCCAGCAGTGAGGGCAGGACCTATAATTCACCCCTCCACTTT
TRBV20-1	TRBJ2-7	NA	NA	CSASRGYEQYF	TGCAGTGCTAGTCGAGGATACGAGCAGTACTTC
TRBV7-2	TRBJ2-5	NA	NA	CASSPHRGTSQETQYF	TGTGCCAGCAGCCCACATAGAGGCACGAGCCAAGAGACCCAGTACTTC
TRBV5-4	TRBJ2-5	TRBD2	NA	CASSLTTSGDTQETQYF	TGTGCCAGCAGCCTCACGACTAGCGGGGATACCCAAGAGACCCAGTACTTC
TRBV12-3/TRBV12-4	TRBJ2-7	TRBD1	once	CASSPGQGNEQYF	TGTGCCAGCAGTCCCGGACAGGGGAACGAGCAGTACTTC